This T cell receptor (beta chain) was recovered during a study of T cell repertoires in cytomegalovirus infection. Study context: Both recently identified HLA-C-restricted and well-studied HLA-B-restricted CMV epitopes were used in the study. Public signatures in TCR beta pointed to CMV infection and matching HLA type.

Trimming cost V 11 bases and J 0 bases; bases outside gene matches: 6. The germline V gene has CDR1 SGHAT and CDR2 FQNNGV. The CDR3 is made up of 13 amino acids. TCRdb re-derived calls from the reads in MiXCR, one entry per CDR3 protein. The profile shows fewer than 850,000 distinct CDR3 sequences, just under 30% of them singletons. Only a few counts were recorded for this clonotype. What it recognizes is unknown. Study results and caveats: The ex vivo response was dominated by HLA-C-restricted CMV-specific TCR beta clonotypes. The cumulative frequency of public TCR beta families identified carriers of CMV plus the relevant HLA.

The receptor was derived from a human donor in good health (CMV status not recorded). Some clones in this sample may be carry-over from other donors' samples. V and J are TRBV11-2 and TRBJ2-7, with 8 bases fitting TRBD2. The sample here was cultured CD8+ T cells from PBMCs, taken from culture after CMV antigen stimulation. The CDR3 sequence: CASRGGSSYEQYF. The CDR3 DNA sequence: TGTGCCTCACGGGGGGGCAGCTCCTACGAGCAGTACTTC.